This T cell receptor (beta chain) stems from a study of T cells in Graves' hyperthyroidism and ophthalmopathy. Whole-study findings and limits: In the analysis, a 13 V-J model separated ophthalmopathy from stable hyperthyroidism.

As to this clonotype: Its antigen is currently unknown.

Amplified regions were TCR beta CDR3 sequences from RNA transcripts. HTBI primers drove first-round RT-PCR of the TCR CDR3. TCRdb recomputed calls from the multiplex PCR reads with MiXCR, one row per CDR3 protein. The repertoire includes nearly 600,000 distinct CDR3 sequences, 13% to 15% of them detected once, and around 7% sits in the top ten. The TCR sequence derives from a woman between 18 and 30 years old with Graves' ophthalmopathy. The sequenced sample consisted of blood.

The CDR3 bases are TGTGCCAGCAGCAGCCGTGGGGGTGAGCAGTTCTTC. Encoded protein: CASSSRGGEQFF. V and J are TRBV7-6 and TRBJ2-1; D is tentatively TRBD1 or TRBD2 (5 bases each). Trimming pared 5 bases from V and 9 bases from J, leaving 11 bases between. This CDR3 contains 12 residues. Germline CDR1 and CDR2: SGHVS and FNYEAQ.